This TCR beta chain was sequenced in a study of PD-1 blockade in mismatch repair-deficient tumors. At the level of the study: Patients had 12 mismatch repair-deficient cancer types and were previously treated and progressing. Study observations and caveats: Tumor-resident clones, often undetectable pretreatment in blood, expanded then contracted after pembrolizumab.

Sequencing used immunoSEQ multiplex PCR; TCRdb keeps in-frame clones, though not all of them. Of some 85,000 clones in the sample, approximately 81% are singletons; the top ten hold roughly 6%. All patients were mismatch repair deficient, assessed by either PCR or immunohistochemistry. The TCR-sequenced patients were three responders to pembrolizumab. Trimming stripped 4 bases from V and 6 bases from J, with 15 bases between. The CDR3 is 15 amino acids. Germline lookup yields CDR1 MNHEY and CDR2 SMNVEV (reference sequence). A remark on this clone: What it recognizes is unknown.

The source was peripheral blood, collected 44 weeks after starting pembrolizumab. V is TRBV27 and J is TRBJ2-2; D possibly corresponds to TRBD2 (7 bases). The TCR was taken from an adult with mismatch repair-deficient cancer. The CDR3 region has the DNA TGTGCCAGCAGTTCACCCTGGGGGGGCGCCGGGGAGCTGTTTTTT. It translates to CASSSPWGGAGELFF.